These 2 T cell receptor beta chains originate from one sample sequenced in a study of CD8 T cells in ankylosing spondylitis. Each CDR3 protein is one row after TCRdb ran MiXCR on the 5' RACE reads. The sample lists 330,000 or so distinct CDR3 sequences, 6.5% to 10% seen once, with roughly 15% in the top ten. The study's findings and limits: Apparently characteristic of ankylosing spondylitis blood was a TCR beta motif (roughly eight highly homologous variants).

Their antigens remain unidentified. Sequenced sample: blood, either unsorted or a sorted T cell fraction (not recorded which). These receptors were collected from a male donor with ankylosing spondylitis.

This clonotype was found many times. This chain connects TRBV19 to TRBJ1-6, with 9 bases matching TRBD1. Germline trimming cut 7 bases from V and 12 bases from J; bases unmatched to any gene: 4. CDR3 length equals 12 residues. Looked up from germline, CDR1 is LNHDA and CDR2 is SQIVND (reference sequence). The CDR3 here is CASTGTGRPLHF. Here the CDR3 DNA reads TGTGCCAGTACCGGGACAGGGCGACCCCTCCACTTT. Full variable domain (missing parts from reference TRBV19 and TRBJ1-6): DGGITQSPKYLFRKEGQNVTLSCEQNLNHDAMYWYRQDPGQGLRLIYYSQIVNDFQKGDIAEGYSVSREKKESFPLTVTSAQKNPTAFYLCASTGTGRPLHFGNGTRLTVT.

This chain uses TRBV7-9 with TRBJ1-2; D gene unclear. Germline values: CDR1 SEHNR, CDR2 FQNEAQ (reference sequence). V was cut by 3 bases and J by 4 bases, with 12 bases left in between. The CDR3 spans 14 residues. CDR3 DNA sequence: TGTGCCAGCAGCTTCAGCGCCTTTTCCTATGGCTACACCTTC. As protein: CASSFSAFSYGYTF.